This TCR beta chain was found in a study of CD8 T cells in Susac syndrome (dated by TCRdb to the late 2010s). In terms of the full investigation: Repertoire sequencing was used to test whether CD8+ T cell activation and differentiation in Susac syndrome was antigen driven. The paper as a whole reports these results and caveats: The study acknowledged that relatively few individuals were included in the TCR sequencing and HLA analysis.

In the case of this clonotype: Its specific antigen is unknown. The input lacks base qualities; no much larger clone sits a single base away.

RNA was extracted using the RNeasy kit, and about 0.5 to 1 ug of the RNA was reverse transcribed with random hexamers. The immunoSEQ multiplex PCR assay, which covers 54 Vbeta and 13 Jbeta segments, was used to amplify TCR beta CDR3 regions. Bias from PCR amplification was corrected by using a synthetic template baseline for primer optimization and for computational correction. The authors' analysis ran thus. Only productive sequences were kept, with reads annotated to V, D and J genes according to IMGT and analyzed in immunoSEQ Analyzer. To calculate clonality, Shannon entropy was normalized by log2 of the number of productive unique sequences and then subtracted from one. For each patient and control, public and private clones were evaluated among the 100 most prevalent clones. Clones were defined as Susac-specific when absent from the healthy and MS cohorts, from approximately 1,100 published viral clones and from other ImmuneACCESS disease sequences. The public sequencing data were trimmed at Q25 with fastp and processed into clonotypes with MiXCR by TCRdb, which kept only in-frame beta chains. All rows with the same CDR3 protein become a single entry with the most common DNA and genes. These V and J calls rely on TCRdb rather than the paper's analysis. Recorded for this sample are roughly 120,000 distinct CDR3 sequences; 94% of them occurred a single time. The ten largest clonotypes hold about 0.13% of the sample.

High-throughput TCR beta sequencing profiled peripheral blood CD8+ and CD4+ T cells from healthy donors, Susac syndrome patients and multiple sclerosis patients. The multiple sclerosis controls were treatment-naive patients whose relapsing-remitting disease, either stable or active, fulfilled the revised McDonald criteria. Bulk CD8+ and CD4+ T cells were purified by magnetic negative isolation, while CD8+ TEMRA cells were enriched using FACS. Blood was collected in EDTA tubes and processed within 24 hours, with PBMCs isolated through density gradient centrifugation. PBMCs intended for TCR sequencing were cryopreserved in liquid nitrogen and were subsequently thawed in a 37 degrees C water bath. A purity of at least 90% was achieved for sorted or isolated CD4+, CD8+ and CD8+ TEMRA cells. The sample was CD4+ T cells from PBMCs. The TCR comes from a human donor with multiple sclerosis.

The bases read TGTGCCAGCAGCGTAGATAGTGCGGGGGGACCCTCCTACAATGAGCAGTTCTTC. Its protein product is CASSVDSAGGPSYNEQFF. The chain is made from TRBV9 and TRBJ2-1; TRBD2 agrees with 8 junctional bases. CDR1 is given as SGDLS and CDR2 as YYNGEE, both from the germline V gene. The germline V end is reduced by 0 bases and the J end by 0 bases; junction bases left unmatched: 8. Reading from cysteine to phenylalanine, the CDR3 counts 18 amino acids. Solely the CDR3 DNA is kept, with 54 bases framed from the first base.